This record looks at one T cell receptor beta chain sequence and its context. This CDR3 is 15 amino acids long. V lost 3 bases, J lost 8 bases, and 9 bases stayed unmatched. Germline CDR1 reads MGHRA; CDR2 reads YSYEKL. This record comes from a study of Ad26.COV2.S vaccination and SARS-CoV-2 variants. Treatment: roughly 18 received Ad26.COV2.S at low or high dose, single or two shots; 5 received placebo; per-sample allocation not given. Sample collection was performed on day 63 after the first vaccine or placebo injection. Clones were read by immunoSEQ multiplex PCR, and TCRdb kept only the in-frame ones, dropping some. Altogether about 350,000 clones are present, about 88% being singletons, with the ten largest covering about 10%.

The rearrangement uses TRBV4-1 and TRBJ1-4, with 7 bases identical to TRBD1. The specimen was peripheral blood, collected in a trial of Ad26.COV2.S vaccine versus placebo. The clonotype was recovered from a person between 18 and 60 years old who received the Ad26.COV2.S COVID-19 vaccine or a placebo. The CDR3 nucleotides read TGCGCCAGCAGCCAGATGGGGACAGCCCAGGAAAAACTGTTTTTT. Translating it yields CASSQMGTAQEKLFF.